This T cell receptor beta chain was sequenced during a study of blood T cell repertoires in COVID-19. In the original workflow: Amplified reference gene primers provided the basis for estimating nucleated cell counts. Clones were sequenced by immunoSEQ multiplex PCR, and TCRdb holds only the in-frame ones, with some missing. V and J calls and clone size are those listed in that table; D and trimming were worked out from the DNA. The sample gives 95,000 or so clones, about 80% of which show up once; 24% is in the top ten. The V gene lost 0 bases and the J gene lost 4 bases, with 19 bases spanning the gap. Per germline, CDR1 SGHRS and CDR2 YFSETQ. This CDR3 contains 17 residues.

The chain links TRBV5-1 to TRBJ1-2; perhaps TRBD1 as D (5 bases). The sample was peripheral blood. The origin of this receptor is a human donor in a cohort sampled during active COVID-19. Written as DNA, the CDR3 is TGCGCCAGCAGCTTGGGCTCCCGGGGACTGGAAGCCTATGGCTACACCTTC. Protein product: CASSLGSRGLEAYGYTF.